This note documents a single TCR beta chain sequence. Its antigen is undetermined. This record comes from a study of post-analysis software for immune sequencing data. Whole-study context: Relapsing-remitting, secondary progressive and progressive-relapsing multiple sclerosis were all included among the disease courses. General study points: A few TRBV segments appeared more often in patients than in controls, and TRBV5-6, TRBV5-1 and TRBV20-1 were among these.

Prepared TCR beta cDNA libraries contained unique molecular identifiers. T cells numbering roughly 0.95 to 11 million gave rise to roughly 0.5 million cDNA molecules. One entry per CDR3 protein results from TCRdb running MiXCR on the PCR reads. This table has 400,000 to 500,000 distinct CDR3 sequences, approximately 38% appearing once. The germline V gene has CDR1 SEHNR and CDR2 FQNEAQ (reference sequence). This CDR3 region has 14 residues. Trimming removed 5 bases from V and 5 bases from J, with 12 bases in between. The receptor comes from a girl between 2 and 10 years old with multiple sclerosis. The sequenced sample consisted of blood. The chain links TRBV7-9 to TRBJ1-4, with D possibly being TRBD1 (5 bases). As DNA, the CDR3 is TGTGCCAGCAGCCCCGGACACTGGAATGAAAAACTGTTTTTT. It is translated as CASSPGHWNEKLFF. Complete variable domain (other parts from reference TRBV7-9 and TRBJ1-4): DTGVSQNPRHKITKRGQNVTFRCDPISEHNRLYWYRQTLGQGPEFLTYFQNEAQLEKSRLLSDRFSAERPKGSFSTLEIQRTEQGDSAMYLCASSPGHWNEKLFFGSGTQLSVL.